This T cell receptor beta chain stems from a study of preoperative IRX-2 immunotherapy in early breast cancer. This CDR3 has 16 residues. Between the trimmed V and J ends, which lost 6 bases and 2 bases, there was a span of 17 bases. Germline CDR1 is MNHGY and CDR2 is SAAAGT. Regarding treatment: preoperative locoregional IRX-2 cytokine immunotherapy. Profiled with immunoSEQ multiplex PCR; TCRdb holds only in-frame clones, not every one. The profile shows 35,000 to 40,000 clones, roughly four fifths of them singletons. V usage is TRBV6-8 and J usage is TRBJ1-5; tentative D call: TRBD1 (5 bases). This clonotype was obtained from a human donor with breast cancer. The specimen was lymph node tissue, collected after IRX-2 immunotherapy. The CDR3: CASRRTIQGGNQPQHF. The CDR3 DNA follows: TGTGCCAGCAGGAGGACAATCCAAGGGGGCAATCAGCCCCAGCATTTT.